This T cell receptor beta chain was recovered during a study of blood T cell repertoires in COVID-19. As for the study in general: Whether acute or convalescent, the COVID-19 samples came from the United States, Italy and Spain. The analysed material was cDNA or gDNA that came from T cells, B-cell-depleted T cells, or PBMCs.

Germline CDR1 and CDR2: KGHSH and LQKENI. J gave up 3 bases and V 3 bases, and 4 bases lay outside the gene matches. This CDR3 spans 15 amino acids. Original data processing: Quantification of nucleated cells was approximated via reference gene primer amplification. Using immunoSEQ multiplex PCR, the repertoire was profiled, and TCRdb retains in-frame clones only, with some absent. V and J calls and clone size are those listed in that table; D and trimming were worked out from the DNA. The sample shows 90,000 to 120,000 clones, 88% of them seen only once. The specimen sequenced was peripheral blood. The chain has TRBV18 and TRBJ1-2, with TRBD1 matching 10 bases. The TCR sequence derives from a man in his fifties with active or convalescent COVID-19. The CDR3 is CASSPRQGADYGYTF. The CDR3 nucleotides read TGTGCCAGCTCACCTAGACAGGGGGCCGACTATGGCTACACCTTC.